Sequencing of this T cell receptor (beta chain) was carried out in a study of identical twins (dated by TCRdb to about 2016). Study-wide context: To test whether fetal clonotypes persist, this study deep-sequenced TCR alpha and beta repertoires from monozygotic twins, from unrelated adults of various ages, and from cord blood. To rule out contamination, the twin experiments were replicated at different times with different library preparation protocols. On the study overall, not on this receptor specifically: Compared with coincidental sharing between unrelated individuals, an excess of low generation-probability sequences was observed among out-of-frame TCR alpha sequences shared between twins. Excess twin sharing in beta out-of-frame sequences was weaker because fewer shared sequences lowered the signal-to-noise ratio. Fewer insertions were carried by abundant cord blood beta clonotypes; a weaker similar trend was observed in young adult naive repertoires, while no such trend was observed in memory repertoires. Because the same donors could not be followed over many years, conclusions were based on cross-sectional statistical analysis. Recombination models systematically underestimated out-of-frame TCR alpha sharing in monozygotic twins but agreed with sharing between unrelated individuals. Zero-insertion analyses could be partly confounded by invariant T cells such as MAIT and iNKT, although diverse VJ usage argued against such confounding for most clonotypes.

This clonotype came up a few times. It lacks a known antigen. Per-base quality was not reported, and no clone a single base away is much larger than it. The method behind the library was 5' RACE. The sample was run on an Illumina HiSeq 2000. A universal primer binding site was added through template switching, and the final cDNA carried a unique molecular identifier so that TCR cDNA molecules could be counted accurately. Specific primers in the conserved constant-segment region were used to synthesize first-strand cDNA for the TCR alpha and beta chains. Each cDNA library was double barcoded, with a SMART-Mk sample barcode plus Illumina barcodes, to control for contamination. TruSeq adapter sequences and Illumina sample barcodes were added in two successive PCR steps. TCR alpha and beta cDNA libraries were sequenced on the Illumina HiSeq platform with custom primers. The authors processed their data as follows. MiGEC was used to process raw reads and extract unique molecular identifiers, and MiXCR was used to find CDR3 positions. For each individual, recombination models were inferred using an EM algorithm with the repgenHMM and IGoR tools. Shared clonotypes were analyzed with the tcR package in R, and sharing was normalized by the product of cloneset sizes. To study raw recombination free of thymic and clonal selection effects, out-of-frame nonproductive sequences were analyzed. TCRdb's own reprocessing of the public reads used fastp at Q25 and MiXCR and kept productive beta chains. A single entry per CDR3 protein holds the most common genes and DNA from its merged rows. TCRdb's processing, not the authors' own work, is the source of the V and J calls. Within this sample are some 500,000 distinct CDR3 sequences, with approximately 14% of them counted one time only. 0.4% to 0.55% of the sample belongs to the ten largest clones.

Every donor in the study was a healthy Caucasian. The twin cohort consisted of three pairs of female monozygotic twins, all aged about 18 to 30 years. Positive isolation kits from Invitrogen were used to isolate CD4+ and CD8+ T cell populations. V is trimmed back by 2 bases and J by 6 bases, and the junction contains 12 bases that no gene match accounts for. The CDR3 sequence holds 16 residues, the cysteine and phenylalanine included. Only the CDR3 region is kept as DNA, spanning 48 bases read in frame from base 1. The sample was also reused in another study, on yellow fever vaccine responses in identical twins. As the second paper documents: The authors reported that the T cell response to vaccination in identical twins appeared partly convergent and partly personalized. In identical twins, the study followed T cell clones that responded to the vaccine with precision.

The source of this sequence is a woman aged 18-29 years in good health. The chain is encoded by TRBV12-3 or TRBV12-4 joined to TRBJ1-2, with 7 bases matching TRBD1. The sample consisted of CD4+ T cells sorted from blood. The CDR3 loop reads CASSLSQTGRLHGYTF. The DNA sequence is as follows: TGTGCCAGCAGTTTATCTCAGACAGGGCGTTTGCATGGCTACACCTTC.